This is a list of T cell receptor beta chains from one sample in a study of T cell repertoires in cytomegalovirus infection. From the reads, TCRdb called clonotypes with MiXCR, one entry per CDR3 protein. The sample has some 940,000 distinct CDR3 sequences; approximately 32% are singletons. For these receptors, no antigen is known. Sequenced material: cultured CD8+ T cells from PBMCs, taken from culture after CMV antigen stimulation. The source of these receptors is a human donor in good health (CMV status not recorded). Some clones in this sample may be carry-over from other donors' samples. CDR3s include the opening cysteine and the closing phenylalanine or tryptophan. Each record gives: V gene, D gene, J gene, clone size, CDR3 protein, CDR3 DNA. D genes are given only for firm matches. Size is stated for part of the rows, as once, few or many counts, or as a class when the clone is expanded.

TRBV7-4	-	TRBJ2-3	-	CASSSEVPSTDTQYF	TGTGCCAGCAGCTCCGAAGTCCCCAGCACAGATACGCAGTATTTT
TRBV27	-	TRBJ2-3	-	CASSFGPDPSTDTQYF	TGTGCCAGCAGTTTTGGGCCGGACCCTAGCACAGATACGCAGTATTTT
TRBV19	-	TRBJ2-2	-	CASMTSGQLAGELFF	TGTGCCAGTATGACGAGCGGCCAATTGGCCGGGGAGCTGTTTTTT
TRBV6-5	TRBD2	TRBJ2-5	few	CASSWASGGKETQYF	TGTGCCAGCAGTTGGGCTAGCGGGGGGAAAGAGACCCAGTACTTC
TRBV7-8	-	TRBJ1-1	many	CASSLARYTEAFF	TGTGCCAGCAGCTTGGCAAGATACACTGAAGCTTTCTTT
TRBV24-1	TRBD1	TRBJ2-2	-	CATSDANRGRELFF	TGTGCCACCAGTGATGCTAACAGGGGGCGGGAGCTGTTTTTT
TRBV7-8	-	TRBJ1-2	many	CASSLGLVGRDGYTF	TGTGCCAGCAGCTTAGGTCTTGTTGGCCGAGATGGCTACACCTTC
TRBV7-8	-	TRBJ1-1	many	CASSLRGGKTEAFF	TGTGCCAGCAGCTTAAGGGGAGGGAAAACTGAAGCTTTCTTT
TRBV4-1	-	TRBJ1-2	-	CASSRDGQFPNYGYTF	TGCGCCAGCAGCCGCGATGGACAGTTTCCTAACTATGGCTACACCTTC
TRBV7-9	TRBD1	TRBJ1-2	few	CASSSGDRGNYGYTF	TGTGCCAGCAGCTCAGGGGACAGGGGTAACTATGGCTACACCTTC
TRBV4-1	TRBD2	TRBJ2-1	-	CASSQEGEGYNEQFF	TGCGCCAGCAGCCAAGAGGGGGAGGGCTACAATGAGCAGTTCTTC
TRBV19	TRBD1	TRBJ2-5	-	CASSILDRGLRGGETQYF	TGTGCCAGTAGTATTCTTGACAGGGGGCTGAGAGGTGGAGAGACCCAGTACTTC
TRBV27	-	TRBJ1-2	-	CANSGRTEQYNYGYTF	TGTGCCAACAGTGGACGGACAGAACAATACAACTATGGCTACACCTTC
TRBV12-5	-	TRBJ1-2	few	CASGPGGIPNYGYTF	TGTGCTAGTGGGCCCGGGGGGATACCTAACTATGGCTACACCTTC
TRBV7-9	-	TRBJ1-2	many	CASRPATAYGYTF	TGTGCCAGCAGACCAGCGACGGCCTATGGCTACACCTTC
TRBV27	-	TRBJ1-4	-	CASSNQGNEKLFF	TGTGCCAGCTCCAACCAGGGGAATGAAAAACTGTTTTTT
TRBV6-1	-	TRBJ2-2	many	CASSDRVPGELFF	TGTGCCAGCAGTGACAGGGTACCCGGGGAGCTGTTTTTT
TRBV7-6	TRBD2	TRBJ2-2	many	CASSPGYGLAGGANTGELFF	TGTGCCAGCTCCCCGGGGTATGGACTAGCGGGGGGAGCGAACACCGGGGAGCTGTTTTTT
TRBV12-3/TRBV12-4	-	TRBJ1-1	-	CASRDPGRGMNTEAFF	TGTGCCAGCAGAGACCCCGGGCGGGGCATGAACACTGAAGCTTTCTTT
TRBV7-8	-	TRBJ2-1	few	CASSKVVQGHYNEQFF	TGTGCCAGCAGTAAGGTGGTGCAGGGCCACTACAATGAGCAGTTCTTC
TRBV10-3	-	TRBJ1-3	few	CAIRDSPPSTIYF	TGTGCCATCAGGGACTCTCCTCCAAGCACCATATATTTT
TRBV7-9	TRBD2	TRBJ2-3	-	CASSSVAGDFTDTQYF	TGTGCCAGCAGCTCAGTAGCGGGGGATTTCACAGATACGCAGTATTTT
TRBV29-1	-	TRBJ2-1	few	CSVEGRYNEQFF	TGCAGCGTCGAAGGCAGATACAATGAGCAGTTCTTC
TRBV5-6	-	TRBJ2-1	few	CASRPDGYNEQFF	TGTGCCAGCAGGCCTGACGGTTACAATGAGCAGTTCTTC
TRBV20-1	TRBD2	TRBJ2-3	-	CSARVAGEVRDTQYF	TGCAGTGCTAGAGTAGCGGGGGAGGTCCGGGATACGCAGTATTTT
TRBV7-4	-	TRBJ2-2	few	CATPRVGELFF	TGTGCCACCCCAAGAGTAGGGGAGCTGTTTTTT
TRBV25-1	-	TRBJ2-2	-	CASTGASNTGELFF	TGTGCCAGCACAGGGGCTTCGAACACCGGGGAGCTGTTTTTT
TRBV5-4	-	TRBJ1-2	-	CASRGENYGYTF	TGTGCCAGCAGGGGGGAGAACTATGGCTACACCTTC
TRBV29-1	TRBD1	TRBJ2-1	-	CSVEDWGQGQFF	TGCAGCGTTGAAGACTGGGGACAGGGACAGTTCTTC